These T cell receptor beta chains were read from a single sample in a study of vaccination effects on CD4 cells after COVID-19. Generated by immunoSEQ multiplex PCR, the TCRdb table keeps only in-frame clones and is missing some. The sample yields fewer than 65,000 clones, approximately 80% seen once. Which antigens these TCRs recognize remains unknown. Sequences were derived from CD4+ T cells from PBMCs cultured with HCoV-229E spike peptides, sampled before COVID-19 vaccination. The receptors derive from a human donor who received a COVID-19 vaccine. CDR3s leave out the opening cysteine and the closing phenylalanine or tryptophan. The order of the fields is CDR3 length, V gene, CDR3 protein.

>12|TRBV28
ASSSPGGNTEAF
>14|TRBV5-4
ASSPVPGQGTAEAF
>11|TRBV29-1
SVDAGSTDTQY
>13|TRBV19
ASSIVGTGNEKLF
>14|TRBV28
ASSSPVGQGRTEAF
>12|TRBV3-1/TRBV3-2
ASSQQGAGTEAF
>17|TRBV5-8
ASGEEGLGRGMGNQPQH
>12|TRBV6-5
ASSPLGGATGSF
>14|TRBV14
ASSRGLAGSTDTQY
>13|TRBV9
ASSPTSGGTDTQY
>13|TRBV27
ASSSQGRINQPQH
>10|TRBV24-1
ATRSRDSEAF
>13|TRBV4-1
ASSHPDRELETQY
>14|TRBV7-9
ASSLAAGLATDTQY
>11|TRBV9
ASSGGTYNEQF
>13|TRBV5-1
ASSSTGSTNEKLF
>13|TRBV11-2
ASRRTGDSNQPQH